One and the same sample provided the 4 T cell receptor beta chains below, sequenced in a study of blood T cell repertoires in COVID-19. Profiling relied on immunoSEQ multiplex PCR, and the TCRdb table lists in-frame clones only, not all of them. The sample lists roughly 120,000 clones, approximately 80% occurring once. The sample comprised peripheral blood. The receptors originated from a human donor in a cohort sampled during active COVID-19.

The V call is TRBV5-4, the J call TRBJ2-1; 11 bases align to TRBD2. V lost 1 base, J lost 7 bases, and 4 bases stayed unmatched. Looked up from germline, CDR1 is SGHNT and CDR2 is YYREEE (reference sequence). The CDR3 is made up of 15 amino acids. In DNA, the CDR3 is TGTGCCAGCAGCTTGACTAGCGGGGGAAGGAATGAGCAGTTCTTC. Translated: CASSLTSGGRNEQFF.

The V call is TRBV2, the J call TRBJ2-1, with D possibly TRBD2 on 7 matching bases. Per the germline V gene, CDR1 is SNHLY and CDR2 is FYNNEI. The CDR3 has 14 amino acids. V lost 3 bases, J lost 9 bases, and 15 bases lay in between. The CDR3 nucleotides read TGTGCCAGCAGTGAGGCGCGGGGGCGCCCTGAGCAGTTCTTC. The encoded protein is CASSEARGRPEQFF.

This chain links TRBV2 with TRBJ1-3, with D perhaps TRBD1 (6 bases). V shed 4 bases and J shed 0 bases, with 13 bases lying between them. The CDR3 length is 16 residues. Germline V gene sequence: CDR1 SNHLY, CDR2 FYNNEI. This CDR3 reads CASSALQGSSGNTIYF. In nucleotides, the CDR3 is TGTGCCAGCAGTGCTCTTCAGGGGTCCTCTGGAAACACCATATATTTT.

The rearrangement joins TRBV7-2 to TRBJ2-7; the match to TRBD2 covers 7 bases. After removal of 8 bases from V and 3 bases from J, the junction contained 7 bases not matched to a gene. Germline V CDR1 and CDR2: SGHTA, FQGNSA. This CDR3 spans 13 amino acids. The CDR3 reads CASRAGSGYEQYF. As DNA, the CDR3 is TGTGCCAGCCGAGCGGGGTCAGGCTACGAGCAGTACTTC.